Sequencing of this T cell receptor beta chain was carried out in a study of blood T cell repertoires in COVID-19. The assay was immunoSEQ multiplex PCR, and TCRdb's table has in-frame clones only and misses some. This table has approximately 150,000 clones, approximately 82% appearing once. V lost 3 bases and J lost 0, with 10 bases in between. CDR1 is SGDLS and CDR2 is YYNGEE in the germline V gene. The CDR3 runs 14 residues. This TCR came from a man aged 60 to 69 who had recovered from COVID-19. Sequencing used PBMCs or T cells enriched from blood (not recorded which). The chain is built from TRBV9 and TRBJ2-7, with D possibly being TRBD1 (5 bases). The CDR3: CASSEGHSSYEQYF. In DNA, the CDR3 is TGTGCCAGCAGCGAAGGACACAGCTCCTACGAGCAGTACTTC.